This is a list of T cell receptor beta chains from one sample in a study of cytomegalovirus exposure and HLA in healthy donors. Clones were sequenced by immunoSEQ multiplex PCR, and TCRdb holds only the in-frame ones, with some missing. Of over 150,000 clones in the sample, roughly 88% are singletons; the top ten hold under 15%. Source material: PBMCs. All receptors derive from a woman under 40 in good health and CMV-seropositive. CDR3s include the opening cysteine and the closing phenylalanine or tryptophan. A D gene is named only where the DNA matches it firmly. Some rows have no size entry. The others give once, few or many, or a class for an expanded clone.

j_call clone_size cdr3_length d_call v_call cdr3_aa cdr3_nt
TRBJ2-7 . 12 . TRBV2 CASKGDTYEQYF TGTGCCAGCAAGGGGGACACCTACGAGCAGTACTTC
TRBJ1-3 . 18 TRBD1 TRBV5-1 CASKLGTGWLSSGNTIYF TGCGCCAGCAAGCTGGGGACAGGGTGGCTTAGCTCTGGAAACACCATATATTTT
TRBJ2-5 . 14 . TRBV5-4 CASSSATGRETQYF TGTGCCAGCAGCTCCGCGACAGGGAGGGAGACCCAGTACTTC
TRBJ1-5 . 13 . TRBV2 CASSRVTNQPQHF TGTGCCAGCAGCCGGGTCACCAATCAGCCCCAGCATTTT
TRBJ2-1 . 15 TRBD1 TRBV19 CASSIGQGALNEQFF TGTGCCAGTAGTATAGGACAGGGGGCGTTGAATGAGCAGTTCTTC
TRBJ2-2 . 14 TRBD2 TRBV6-5 CASSSRTRIGELFF TGTGCCAGCAGTTCCAGGACTAGAATCGGGGAGCTGTTTTTT
TRBJ1-5 . 13 TRBD1 TRBV5-1 CASRRDSNQPQHF TGCGCCAGCAGGCGGGACAGTAATCAGCCCCAGCATTTT
TRBJ1-2 . 15 . TRBV7-3 CASSLSPGGDYGYTF TGTGCCAGCAGCTTAAGCCCCGGTGGTGACTATGGCTACACCTTC
TRBJ2-3 . 16 TRBD2 TRBV10-1 CATAQGIAGRTDTQYF TGCGCCACCGCCCAGGGGATAGCGGGGCGCACAGATACGCAGTATTTT
TRBJ1-1 . 13 TRBD1 TRBV6-5 CASSRDRATEAFF TGTGCCAGCAGCCGGGACAGGGCCACTGAAGCTTTCTTT
TRBJ2-3 once 14 . TRBV29-1 CSVVQGVGTDTQYF TGCAGCGTGGTACAGGGAGTGGGCACAGATACGCAGTATTTT
TRBJ2-7 . 14 TRBD1 TRBV6-5 CASSMGQPPYEQYF TGTGCCAGCAGCATGGGACAGCCACCTTACGAGCAGTACTTC
TRBJ1-1 few 13 . TRBV7-2 CASSLANRAEAFF TGTGCCAGCAGCTTAGCGAACAGGGCGGAAGCTTTCTTT
TRBJ1-1 once 13 . TRBV6-5 CASSSFPGTEAFF TGTGCCAGCAGTTCCTTTCCCGGGACTGAAGCTTTCTTT
TRBJ2-5 . 13 . TRBV15 CATSRDLGQGEYF TGTGCCACCAGCAGAGATCTGGGACAAGGCGAGTACTTC
TRBJ2-1 once 17 TRBD2 TRBV27 CASSSYGTSGSRDEQFF TGTGCCAGCAGTTCCTATGGGACTAGCGGGAGTCGGGATGAGCAGTTCTTC
TRBJ1-3 . 16 . TRBV7-9 CASSSGHVLSGNTIYF TGTGCCAGCAGCTCAGGACACGTTCTCTCTGGAAACACCATATATTTT
TRBJ1-1 few 16 . TRBV19 CASSLNQVRLNTEAFF TGTGCCAGTAGCCTGAATCAGGTCAGACTGAACACTGAAGCTTTCTTT
TRBJ2-7 . 17 TRBD1 TRBV5-1 CASSLALGTGEHGEQYF TGCGCCAGCAGCTTGGCCTTGGGGACAGGGGAACACGGCGAGCAGTACTTC
TRBJ2-5 . 12 . TRBV29-1 CSVGRAQETQYF TGCAGCGTTGGCAGGGCCCAAGAGACCCAGTACTTC
TRBJ2-1 . 13 . TRBV29-1 CSVVNQGRGEQFF TGCAGCGTTGTTAATCAGGGTCGAGGCGAGCAGTTCTTC
TRBJ2-5 . 13 . TRBV19 CASSTSSRETQYF TGTGCCAGTAGTACTTCCAGCAGGGAGACCCAGTACTTC
TRBJ1-5 . 13 . TRBV28 CASSLPPTWPQHF TGTGCCAGCAGTTTACCCCCCACTTGGCCCCAGCATTTT
TRBJ1-1 few 13 . TRBV6-1 CASSHTLNTEAFF TGTGCCAGCAGCCACACGTTGAACACTGAAGCTTTCTTT
TRBJ1-5 . 15 . TRBV2 CASSRGRAGNQPQHF TGTGCCAGCAGCCGAGGGCGGGCGGGCAATCAGCCCCAGCATTTT
TRBJ2-1 . 17 . TRBV5-6 CASSLELTAGTYNEQFF TGTGCCAGCAGCTTGGAGTTGACGGCAGGTACCTACAATGAGCAGTTCTTC
TRBJ2-7 . 13 TRBD2 TRBV11-3 CASSLAGGLEQYF TGTGCCAGCAGCTTAGCGGGAGGGCTCGAGCAGTACTTC